The source of this T cell receptor beta chain is a study of cytomegalovirus exposure and HLA in healthy donors. Points on this clone: Its specificity is unknown.

PCR amplification relied on 60 Vbeta primers (plus 13 Jbeta primers). Sequenced by immunoSEQ multiplex PCR; TCRdb stores in-frame clones only, minus some. Here the sample spans approximately 100,000 clones, around three quarters being singletons. The germline V and J ends were trimmed by 2 bases and 8 bases, with 12 bases remaining between them. This CDR3 has 14 residues. From germline, CDR1 is MNHNY and CDR2 SVGAGI (reference sequence). Study findings and constraints: Several of the most significant clusters appeared linked to common viral pathogens, based on a later analysis.

The J gene is TRBJ2-2, the V gene TRBV6-6; no firm D call. The sample taken for sequencing was PBMCs. The clonotype originates from a woman aged 40 to 50 in good health and CMV-seronegative. Written as DNA, the CDR3 is TGTGCCAGCAGTTACCTGGCCCAGTCAGGGGAGCTGTTTTTT. Its protein is CASSYLAQSGELFF.